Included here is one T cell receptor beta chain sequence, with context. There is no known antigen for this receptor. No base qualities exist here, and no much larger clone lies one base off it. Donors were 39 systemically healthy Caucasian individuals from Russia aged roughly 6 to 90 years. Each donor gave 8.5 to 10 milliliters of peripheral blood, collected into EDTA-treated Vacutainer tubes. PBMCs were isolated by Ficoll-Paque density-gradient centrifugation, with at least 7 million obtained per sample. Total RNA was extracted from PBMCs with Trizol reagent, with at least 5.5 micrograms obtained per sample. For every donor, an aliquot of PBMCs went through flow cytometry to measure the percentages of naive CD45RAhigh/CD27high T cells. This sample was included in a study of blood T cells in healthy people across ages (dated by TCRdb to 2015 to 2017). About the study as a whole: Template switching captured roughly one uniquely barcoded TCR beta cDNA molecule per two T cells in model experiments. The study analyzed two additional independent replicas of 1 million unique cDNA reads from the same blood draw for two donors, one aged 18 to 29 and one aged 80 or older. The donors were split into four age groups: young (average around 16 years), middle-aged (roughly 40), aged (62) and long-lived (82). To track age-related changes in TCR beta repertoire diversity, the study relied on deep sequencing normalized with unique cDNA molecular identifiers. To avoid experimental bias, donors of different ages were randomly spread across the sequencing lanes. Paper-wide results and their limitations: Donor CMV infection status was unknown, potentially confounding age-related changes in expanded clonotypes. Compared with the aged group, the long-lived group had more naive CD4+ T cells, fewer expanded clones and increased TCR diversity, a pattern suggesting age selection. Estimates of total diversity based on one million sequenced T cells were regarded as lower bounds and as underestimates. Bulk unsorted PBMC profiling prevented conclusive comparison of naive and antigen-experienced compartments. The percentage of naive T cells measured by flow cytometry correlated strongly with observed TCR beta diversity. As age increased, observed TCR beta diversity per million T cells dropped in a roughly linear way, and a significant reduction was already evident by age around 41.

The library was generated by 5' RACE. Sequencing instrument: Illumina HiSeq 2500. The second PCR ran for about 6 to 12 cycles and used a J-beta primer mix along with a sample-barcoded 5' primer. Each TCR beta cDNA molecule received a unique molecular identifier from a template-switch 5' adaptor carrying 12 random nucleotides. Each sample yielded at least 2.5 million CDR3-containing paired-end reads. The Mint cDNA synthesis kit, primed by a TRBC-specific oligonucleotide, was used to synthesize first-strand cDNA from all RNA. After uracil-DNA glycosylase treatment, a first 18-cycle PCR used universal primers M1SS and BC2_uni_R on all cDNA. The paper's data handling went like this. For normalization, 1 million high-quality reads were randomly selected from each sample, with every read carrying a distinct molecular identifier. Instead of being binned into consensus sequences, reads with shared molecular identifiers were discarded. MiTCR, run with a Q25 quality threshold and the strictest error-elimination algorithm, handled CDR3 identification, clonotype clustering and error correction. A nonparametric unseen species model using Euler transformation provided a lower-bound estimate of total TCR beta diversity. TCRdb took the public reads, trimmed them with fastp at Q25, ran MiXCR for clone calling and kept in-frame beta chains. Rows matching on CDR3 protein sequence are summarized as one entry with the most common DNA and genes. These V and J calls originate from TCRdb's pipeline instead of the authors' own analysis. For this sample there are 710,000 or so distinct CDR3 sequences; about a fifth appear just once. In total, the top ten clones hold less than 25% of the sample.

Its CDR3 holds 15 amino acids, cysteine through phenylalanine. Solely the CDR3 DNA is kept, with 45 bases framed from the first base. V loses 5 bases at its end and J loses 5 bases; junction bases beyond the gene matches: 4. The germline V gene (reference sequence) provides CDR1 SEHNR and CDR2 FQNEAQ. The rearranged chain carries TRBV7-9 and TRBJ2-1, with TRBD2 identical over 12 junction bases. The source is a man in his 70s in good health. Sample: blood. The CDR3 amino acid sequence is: CASSRGLAGNNEQFF. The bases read TGTGCCAGCAGCCGTGGACTAGCGGGGAACAATGAGCAGTTCTTC.